One T cell receptor (beta chain) is described in this entry. This sample stems from a study of blood T cell repertoires in COVID-19. Turning to the study itself: The samples span acute and convalescent COVID-19 from the United States, Italy and Spain. The analysed material was cDNA or gDNA that came from T cells, B-cell-depleted T cells, or PBMCs.

In the authors' workflow: Reference gene primer amplification in the assay estimated nucleated cell counts. Produced via immunoSEQ multiplex PCR; TCRdb's table is partial and in-frame only. V, J and clone size are those of that table, while D and trimming were read from the DNA. Of 250,000 to 300,000 clones in the sample, roughly 86% were seen once. The ends lost 6 bases at V and 3 bases at J; junction bases unmatched: 7. CDR1 and CDR2 from the germline V gene are SGHRS and YFSETQ. The CDR3 runs to 15 residues. Sequencing was done on a sample of peripheral blood. This chain uses TRBV5-1 with TRBJ2-3, with 10 bases that match TRBD2. The source of this sequence is a woman aged 25 to 39 with acute or convalescent COVID-19. DNA of the CDR3: TGCGCCAGCACCCCAGCGGGAGGGATAACAGATACGCAGTATTTT. Encoded protein: CASTPAGGITDTQYF.